A selection of T cell receptor beta chains follows, all from one sample in a study of shared clonotypes between healthy human individuals. Sequencing was performed with immunoSEQ multiplex PCR; in TCRdb, only in-frame clones are kept and a portion is missing. The table has 300,000 to 400,000 clones, 80% to 90% seen once. Specimen: memory CD8+ T cells sorted from blood. These receptors all stem from a man younger than 35 in good health. Each CDR3 is given with its conserved first and last residue. A D gene is named only where the DNA matches it firmly. Expanded clones get a size class; other rows say once, few or many, or leave the size out.

d_gene: TRBD1; abundance: NA; j_gene: TRBJ1-2; v_gene: TRBV28; CDR3nt: TGTGCCAGCAGAGAAGACAGGGGGCGCTTCTATGGCTACACCTTC; CDR3aa: CASREDRGRFYGYTF
d_gene: NA; abundance: NA; j_gene: TRBJ2-3; v_gene: TRBV4-1; CDR3nt: TGCGCCAGCAGCCAAGATTATCGATTTGGGTGGGCGCGTACCACAGATACGCAGTATTTT; CDR3aa: CASSQDYRFGWARTTDTQYF
d_gene: NA; abundance: NA; j_gene: TRBJ2-2; v_gene: TRBV6-4; CDR3nt: TGTGCCAGCAGTGGCGCCGGGGAGCTGTTTTTT; CDR3aa: CASSGAGELFF
d_gene: NA; abundance: NA; j_gene: TRBJ1-1; v_gene: TRBV6-5; CDR3nt: TGTGCCAGCAGTCTTTCGGGAACAACTGAAGCTTTCTTT; CDR3aa: CASSLSGTTEAFF
d_gene: NA; abundance: once; j_gene: TRBJ2-7; v_gene: TRBV2; CDR3nt: TGTGCCAGCAGTGAAGCGGGGGGAACCTACGAGCAGTACTTC; CDR3aa: CASSEAGGTYEQYF
d_gene: NA; abundance: NA; j_gene: TRBJ2-7; v_gene: TRBV9; CDR3nt: TGTGCCAGCAGCACGTCGGACGGGTACGAGCAGTACTTC; CDR3aa: CASSTSDGYEQYF
d_gene: NA; abundance: NA; j_gene: TRBJ1-1; v_gene: TRBV29-1; CDR3nt: TGCAGCGTTGACTATCTGGGGGTAGTCACTGAAGCTTTCTTT; CDR3aa: CSVDYLGVVTEAFF
d_gene: NA; abundance: NA; j_gene: TRBJ1-1; v_gene: TRBV10-3; CDR3nt: TGTGCCATCAGTGAGTCGGGAAGTTCTGAAGCTTTCTTT; CDR3aa: CAISESGSSEAFF
d_gene: NA; abundance: NA; j_gene: TRBJ1-5; v_gene: TRBV27; CDR3nt: TGTGCCAGCAGTTTACAAGGGAGCAATCAGCCCCAGCATTTT; CDR3aa: CASSLQGSNQPQHF
d_gene: NA; abundance: NA; j_gene: TRBJ1-2; v_gene: TRBV25-1; CDR3nt: TGTGCCAGCAATCAAGGAGACTATGGCTACACCTTC; CDR3aa: CASNQGDYGYTF
d_gene: NA; abundance: NA; j_gene: TRBJ1-2; v_gene: TRBV5-4; CDR3nt: TGTGCCAGCAGCCAAATAGGGACGGGCGACAGCTACACCTTC; CDR3aa: CASSQIGTGDSYTF
d_gene: NA; abundance: NA; j_gene: TRBJ1-6; v_gene: TRBV5-8; CDR3nt: TGTGCCAGCAGCTTGGATGGACGCTCCGGAGATAATTCACCCCTCCACTTT; CDR3aa: CASSLDGRSGDNSPLHF
d_gene: NA; abundance: once; j_gene: TRBJ1-4; v_gene: TRBV4-3; CDR3nt: TGCGCCAGCAGCCCCCCTGGGCCTAATGAAAAACTGTTTTTT; CDR3aa: CASSPPGPNEKLFF
d_gene: NA; abundance: NA; j_gene: TRBJ2-3; v_gene: TRBV4-3; CDR3nt: TGCGCCAGCAGCCAAGATATGGCTAGCGTCGGCACAGATACGCAGTATTTT; CDR3aa: CASSQDMASVGTDTQYF
d_gene: TRBD2; abundance: NA; j_gene: TRBJ2-3; v_gene: TRBV6-4; CDR3nt: TGTGCCAGCAGTGGAGGGGCGGGAGGAGATACGCAGTATTTT; CDR3aa: CASSGGAGGDTQYF
d_gene: TRBD1; abundance: NA; j_gene: TRBJ2-7; v_gene: TRBV27; CDR3nt: TGTGCCAGCAGCCCCGAGTGGACAGGGGCGATCTACGAGCAGTACTTC; CDR3aa: CASSPEWTGAIYEQYF
d_gene: TRBD2; abundance: NA; j_gene: TRBJ2-2; v_gene: TRBV30; CDR3nt: TGTGCCTGGAGCGACGAGCGGGGGGGATACACCGGGGAGCTGTTTTTT; CDR3aa: CAWSDERGGYTGELFF
d_gene: TRBD2; abundance: once; j_gene: TRBJ2-7; v_gene: TRBV29-1; CDR3nt: TGCAGCGCCGAGGTGGGAGGGTCCCACGAGCAGTACTTC; CDR3aa: CSAEVGGSHEQYF
d_gene: TRBD1; abundance: NA; j_gene: TRBJ2-4; v_gene: TRBV29-1; CDR3nt: TGCAGCGTTTGGGACAGGGGTGCCAAAAACATTCAGTACTTC; CDR3aa: CSVWDRGAKNIQYF
d_gene: NA; abundance: NA; j_gene: TRBJ2-3; v_gene: TRBV28; CDR3nt: TGTGCCAGCAGTTTAGGGGCAAACCTACGGACAGATACGCAGTATTTT; CDR3aa: CASSLGANLRTDTQYF
d_gene: NA; abundance: once; j_gene: TRBJ1-2; v_gene: TRBV7-8; CDR3nt: TGTGCCAGCAGCTTAATGCGGGGCACCTATGGCTACACCTTC; CDR3aa: CASSLMRGTYGYTF
d_gene: NA; abundance: NA; j_gene: TRBJ1-1; v_gene: TRBV10-3; CDR3nt: TGTGCCATCAGTGAGTCTCAAGGGACGCCCGCGGAAGCTTTCTTT; CDR3aa: CAISESQGTPAEAFF
d_gene: TRBD2; abundance: NA; j_gene: TRBJ2-5; v_gene: TRBV28; CDR3nt: TGTGCCAGCAGTTCCCCGGTGACTAGCGGAGAAGAGACCCAGTACTTC; CDR3aa: CASSSPVTSGEETQYF
d_gene: NA; abundance: once; j_gene: TRBJ2-1; v_gene: TRBV6-4; CDR3nt: TGTGCCAGCAGTGAAGAAGACGGGAATGAGCAGTTCTTC; CDR3aa: CASSEEDGNEQFF
d_gene: NA; abundance: NA; j_gene: TRBJ2-7; v_gene: TRBV11-2; CDR3nt: TGTGCCAGCAGTTTTGACAGATCCTACGAGCAGTACTTC; CDR3aa: CASSFDRSYEQYF
d_gene: TRBD2; abundance: NA; j_gene: TRBJ2-1; v_gene: TRBV4-1; CDR3nt: TGCGCCAGCAGCAAACTGGGACTAGAGGTTGAGCAGTTCTTC; CDR3aa: CASSKLGLEVEQFF
d_gene: NA; abundance: NA; j_gene: TRBJ1-1; v_gene: TRBV2; CDR3nt: TGTGCCGGCTCAGGAATTAACACTGAAGCTTTCTTT; CDR3aa: CAGSGINTEAFF
d_gene: NA; abundance: NA; j_gene: TRBJ2-5; v_gene: TRBV6-6; CDR3nt: TGTGCCAGCAGTTACTCGGGGCCGGACCGGGGAGAGACCCAGTACTTC; CDR3aa: CASSYSGPDRGETQYF
d_gene: TRBD1; abundance: NA; j_gene: TRBJ2-2; v_gene: TRBV6-1; CDR3nt: TGTGCCAGCAGGCCCGGGACAGGGTCCACCGGGGAGCTGTTTTTT; CDR3aa: CASRPGTGSTGELFF
d_gene: TRBD1; abundance: once; j_gene: TRBJ2-7; v_gene: TRBV4-1; CDR3nt: TGCGCCAGCAGCCAAGAGTCCGTCGGGACAGGAACCTACGAGCAGTACTTC; CDR3aa: CASSQESVGTGTYEQYF
d_gene: NA; abundance: NA; j_gene: TRBJ2-7; v_gene: TRBV11-2; CDR3nt: TGTGCCAGCAGCTTAGAACCCGCCTACGAGCAGTACTTC; CDR3aa: CASSLEPAYEQYF
d_gene: NA; abundance: NA; j_gene: TRBJ2-5; v_gene: TRBV7-6; CDR3nt: TGTGCCAGCCATTCAGGGGGGCTGGGGGAGACCCAGTACTTC; CDR3aa: CASHSGGLGETQYF
d_gene: NA; abundance: NA; j_gene: TRBJ1-4; v_gene: TRBV7-2; CDR3nt: TGTGCCAGCAGCGCGAACTGGCTGCGTGAAAAACTGTTTTTT; CDR3aa: CASSANWLREKLFF
d_gene: TRBD1; abundance: NA; j_gene: TRBJ2-7; v_gene: TRBV4-1; CDR3nt: TGCGCCAGCAGCCCGACAGGGGGCTCCGAGCAGTACTTC; CDR3aa: CASSPTGGSEQYF
d_gene: NA; abundance: NA; j_gene: TRBJ2-2; v_gene: TRBV14; CDR3nt: TGTGCCAGCAGCCAAGATGAGACAGGGAACACCGGGGAGCTGTTTTTT; CDR3aa: CASSQDETGNTGELFF
d_gene: NA; abundance: NA; j_gene: TRBJ2-7; v_gene: TRBV7-9; CDR3nt: TGTGCCAGCAGCTCCCGGGACGGACCCTCCTACGAGCAGTACTTC; CDR3aa: CASSSRDGPSYEQYF
d_gene: TRBD2; abundance: NA; j_gene: TRBJ2-3; v_gene: TRBV2; CDR3nt: TGTGCCAGCAGTGACCCGACTAGCGGGTCTAGCACAGATACGCAGTATTTT; CDR3aa: CASSDPTSGSSTDTQYF
d_gene: NA; abundance: NA; j_gene: TRBJ1-2; v_gene: TRBV19; CDR3nt: TGTGCCAGTAGCATTACCGGGACGGATGCTAACTATGGCTACACCTTC; CDR3aa: CASSITGTDANYGYTF
d_gene: NA; abundance: NA; j_gene: TRBJ2-5; v_gene: TRBV4-2; CDR3nt: TGTGCCAGCAGCCAAAACCGGGACGGCCAAGAGACCCAGTACTTC; CDR3aa: CASSQNRDGQETQYF
d_gene: NA; abundance: NA; j_gene: TRBJ2-3; v_gene: TRBV12-5; CDR3nt: TGTGCTAGTGGTTTCACCAGGGGACCCGCTAGCACAGATACGCAGTATTTT; CDR3aa: CASGFTRGPASTDTQYF
d_gene: NA; abundance: NA; j_gene: TRBJ2-1; v_gene: TRBV6-5; CDR3nt: TGTGCCAGCAGTTATAGGGCTAGCGTTCTCGATGAGCAGTTCTTC; CDR3aa: CASSYRASVLDEQFF
d_gene: TRBD1; abundance: NA; j_gene: TRBJ2-7; v_gene: TRBV7-9; CDR3nt: TGTGCCAGCAGCTTAAGCTTGGGGATTACAGGGGTCGAGCAGTACTTC; CDR3aa: CASSLSLGITGVEQYF
d_gene: NA; abundance: once; j_gene: TRBJ1-1; v_gene: TRBV29-1; CDR3nt: TGCAGCGTGCCTTCAGGCACTGAAGCTTTCTTT; CDR3aa: CSVPSGTEAFF
d_gene: NA; abundance: NA; j_gene: TRBJ2-1; v_gene: TRBV10-2; CDR3nt: TGCGCCAGTAGTCCCAACCTGGACGGGGGCCTACCTTACAATGAGCAGTTCTTC; CDR3aa: CASSPNLDGGLPYNEQFF
d_gene: TRBD1; abundance: NA; j_gene: TRBJ2-7; v_gene: TRBV25-1; CDR3nt: TGTGCCAGCAGTCAAACAGACAGGGGCTCCTACGAGCAGTACTTC; CDR3aa: CASSQTDRGSYEQYF
d_gene: NA; abundance: once; j_gene: TRBJ2-3; v_gene: TRBV7-2; CDR3nt: TGTGCCAGCAGCTTAGTTGGGGGACCCCCAGATACGCAGTATTTT; CDR3aa: CASSLVGGPPDTQYF
d_gene: NA; abundance: NA; j_gene: TRBJ2-7; v_gene: TRBV2; CDR3nt: TGTGCCAGCAGTGAATATGGGTACAAATACGAGCAGTACTTC; CDR3aa: CASSEYGYKYEQYF
d_gene: NA; abundance: NA; j_gene: TRBJ1-5; v_gene: TRBV19; CDR3nt: TGTGCCAGTAGTATAAGGGACAGCAATCAGCCCCAGCATTTT; CDR3aa: CASSIRDSNQPQHF
d_gene: NA; abundance: few; j_gene: TRBJ2-7; v_gene: TRBV5-6; CDR3nt: TGTGCCAGCAGCCTGGACCCAGGGGTTCCCTACGAGCAGTACTTC; CDR3aa: CASSLDPGVPYEQYF